Each of the 16 T cell receptor beta chains below was sequenced from the same sample in a study of T cell responses to AZD1222 COVID-19 vaccine. Generated by immunoSEQ multiplex PCR, the TCRdb table keeps only in-frame clones and is missing some. Altogether 75,000 to 95,000 clones are present, more than 70% being singletons, with the ten largest covering roughly 21%. The source material was peripheral blood, sampled on day 0 of AZD1222 vaccination. These receptors all come from an adult in good health.

The chain joins TRBV4-3 to TRBJ1-6, with TRBD1 matching 7 bases. V shed 8 bases and J 7 bases; nucleotides not matched to a gene: 5. The germline gives CDR1 LGHNA, CDR2 YSLEER. This CDR3 region has 13 residues. CDR3: CASAGQLNSPLHF. CDR3 DNA: TGCGCCAGCGCGGGACAGCTAAATTCACCCCTCCACTTT.

This clone has a count of ten or more. The chain carries TRBV7-2 and TRBJ1-6; a weak D match, TRBD1 (5 bases). The CDR3 spans 14 residues. V was trimmed by 2 bases and J by 14 bases, leaving 16 bases between them. Germline CDR1 and CDR2: SGHTA and FQGNSA. The CDR3 loop reads CASSLSQGLGTLHF. Written as DNA, the CDR3 is TGTGCCAGCAGCTTAAGTCAGGGCCTGGGAACCCTCCACTTT.

The chain uses TRBV5-1 and TRBJ1-3, with a possible D match to TRBD1 (5 bases). The CDR3 contains 16 residues. Trimming removed 2 bases from V and 0 bases from J, with 12 bases in between. Germline CDR1 SGHRS, CDR2 YFSETQ. CDR3 residues: CASSFTQGFSGNTIYF. In DNA form, the CDR3 reads TGCGCCAGCAGCTTCACCCAGGGCTTCTCTGGAAACACCATATATTTT.

This clone occurred once. The V gene is TRBV5-1, the J gene TRBJ2-5; the D gene could be TRBD1 or TRBD2 (5 bases each). Trimming cost V 4 bases and J 0 bases, with 22 bases left between them. Germline loops: CDR1 SGHRS, CDR2 YFSETQ. The CDR3 runs 18 residues. CDR3: CASSRSVGGRGYQETQYF. As DNA, the CDR3 is TGCGCCAGCAGCCGCTCGGTTGGGGGACGAGGGTACCAAGAGACCCAGTACTTC.

CDR3: CASSFNGIGQGRTDTQYF. The CDR3 nucleotides are TGTGCCAGCAGTTTTAATGGGATCGGACAGGGTCGCACAGATACGCAGTATTTT. The chain employs TRBV27 and TRBJ2-3; 8 bases agree with TRBD1. The CDR3 has 18 residues. Germline V gives CDR1 MNHEY, CDR2 SMNVEV (reference sequence). J was trimmed by 1 base and V by 3 bases; bases with no gene match: 12.

The chain is built from TRBV5-5 and TRBJ2-7, with D unclear. Germline V gene lookup returns CDR1 SGHKS and CDR2 YYEKEE (reference sequence). This CDR3 spans 14 amino acids. V was pared by 5 bases and J by 5 bases, with 17 bases between. CDR3 amino acids: CASSQRALGDEQYF. In nucleotides, the CDR3 is TGTGCCAGCAGTCAAAGGGCGCTGGGTGACGAGCAGTACTTC. The entire variable domain, with the rest obtained from reference TRBV5-5 and TRBJ2-7, is as follows: DAGVTQSPTHLIKTRGQQVTLRCSPISGHKSVSWYQQVLGQGPQFIFQYYEKEERGRGNFPDRFSARQFPNYSSELNVNALLLGDSALYLCASSQRALGDEQYFGPGTRLTVT.

This clone was recorded once. The rearrangement uses TRBV9 and TRBJ1-6; 10 bases match TRBD1. The CDR3 covers 15 residues. Germline CDR1 is SGDLS and CDR2 is YYNGEE. The ends lost 4 bases at V and 10 bases at J; junction bases unmatched: 8. CDR3 amino acids: CASSQYGQGESPLHF. CDR3 coding DNA: TGTGCCAGCAGCCAGTATGGACAGGGGGAATCACCCCTCCACTTT.

This rearrangement joins TRBV6-2 or TRBV6-3 to TRBJ2-3; D gene unclear. There are 14 residues in the CDR3. Trimming left V 4 bases short and J 4 bases short, with 12 bases between. Germline V gene lookup returns CDR1 MNHEY and CDR2 SVGEGT. The CDR3 DNA is TGTGCCAGCAGTTGGTCTTCAGGAGCAGATACGCAGTATTTT. It translates to CASSWSSGADTQYF.

The chain is built from TRBV10-3 and TRBJ2-1, with 8 bases that match TRBD2. The CDR3 loop spans 16 amino acids. V gave up 10 bases and J gave up 0 bases; unmatched junction bases: 11. From germline, CDR1 is ENHRY and CDR2 SYGVKD. The CDR3: CASHRSLAASYNEQFF. CDR3 coding DNA: TGTGCCAGCCACCGATCACTAGCGGCCTCCTACAATGAGCAGTTCTTC.

The chain links TRBV10-3 to TRBJ1-6, with 7 positions matching TRBD1. After removal of 10 bases from V and 5 bases from J, the junction contained 8 bases not matched to a gene. Germline assignment: CDR1 ENHRY and CDR2 SYGVKD. The CDR3 runs 14 residues. The CDR3 DNA reads as TGTGCCAACCACGACAGGGCCCATAATTCACCCCTCCACTTT. Its protein product is CANHDRAHNSPLHF.

This clone was recorded only once. This chain uses TRBV7-3 with TRBJ2-1, with 8 nucleotides matching TRBD2. Trimming removed 8 bases from V and 9 bases from J; junction bases left unmatched: 9. Germline V gives CDR1 SGHTA, CDR2 FQGTGA. There are 13 residues in the CDR3. CDR3 coding DNA: TGTGCCAGCGCGGTAGCGGGAACAGGTGAGCAGTTCTTC. The encoded protein is CASAVAGTGEQFF.

The chain carries TRBV27 and TRBJ2-1, with TRBD2 matching over 7 bases. The CDR3 totals 14 residues. CDR1 is MNHEY, CDR2 SMNVEV, per germline (reference sequence). V dropped 5 bases and J dropped 3; count of bases not matched to a gene: 4. The CDR3 region is CASSAGLNYNEQFF. DNA of the CDR3: TGTGCCAGCAGTGCGGGACTAAACTACAATGAGCAGTTCTTC.

The chain has TRBV9 and TRBJ2-3, with 8 positions matching TRBD2. The germline CDR1 and CDR2 sequences are SGDLS and YYNGEE. The CDR3 sequence is 13 residues long. Trimming cost V 4 bases and J 6 bases; bases outside gene matches: 4. CDR3 in amino acids: CASSRGGPDTQYF. In DNA form, the CDR3 reads TGTGCCAGCAGCCGGGGGGGCCCGGATACGCAGTATTTT.

The chain carries TRBV2 and TRBJ2-1; no clear D. V shed 8 bases and J shed 0 bases, with 8 bases lying between them. CDR3 length: 13 residues. CDR1 and CDR2 (germline): SNHLY, FYNNEI. Here the CDR3 reads CASPAGSYNEQFF. The CDR3 DNA sequence: TGTGCCAGCCCGGCCGGCTCCTACAATGAGCAGTTCTTC.

This clone occurred once. The chain uses TRBV7-9 and TRBJ2-1, with TRBD1 identical over 8 bases. CDR3 length equals 15 residues. The germline V gene encodes CDR1 SEHNR and CDR2 FQNEAQ (reference sequence). Trimming removed 6 bases from V and 3 bases from J; junction bases left unmatched: 7. As DNA, the CDR3 is TGTGCCAGCAGGCCCGGGACAGGTGTCTACAATGAGCAGTTCTTC. Its protein is CASRPGTGVYNEQFF.

The rearrangement links TRBV4-3 to TRBJ1-6, with D uncertain. CDR1 is LGHNA, CDR2 YSLEER, per germline. This CDR3 has 16 amino acids. V was shortened by 1 base and J by 7 bases, with 14 bases between the two germline ends. The CDR3 bases are TGCGCCAGCAGCCAAGGGATGGCCTCGGGGAATTCACCCCTCCACTTT. Residues: CASSQGMASGNSPLHF.